These 4 T cell receptor beta chains originate from one sample sequenced in a study of shared clonotypes between healthy human individuals. The assay was immunoSEQ multiplex PCR, and TCRdb's table has in-frame clones only and misses some. The sample includes some 700,000 clones, less than 95% of them seen just once. Sequenced material: memory CD8+ T cells from PBMCs. Subset noted: CD45RO+ cells pooled with CCR7-negative TemRA cells. The source of these receptors is a man younger than 30 in good health. Some clones in this sample may be carry-over from other donors' samples.

The chain has TRBV10-2 and TRBJ2-1, with D possibly called TRBD1 or TRBD2 (5 bases each). From germline, CDR1 is WSHSY and CDR2 SAAADI. V was pared by 8 bases and J by 10 bases, with 18 bases between. CDR3 length: 13 amino acids. The CDR3 coding sequence is TGCGCCAGCCGTACAGGACTGAGGCGGGAGCAGTTCTTC. It yields the protein CASRTGLRREQFF.

V and J are TRBV1 and TRBJ2-7; the table's D call, TRBD1, was not checked against the DNA. TRBV1 is tagged as a pseudogene. The CDR3 is 14 residues long. The CDR3: CTSSQRTARFEQYF. In DNA form, the CDR3 reads TGCACCAGCAGCCAACGGACAGCGAGGTTCGAGCAGTACTTC.

The chain uses TRBV27 and TRBJ2-2; D tentatively fits TRBD1 or TRBD2 (6 bases each). The CDR3 runs 18 residues. V lost 4 bases, J lost 5 bases, and 23 bases lay in between. Germline V gene data show CDR1 as MNHEY and CDR2 as SMNVEV (reference sequence). The CDR3 sequence is CASSYPIIRGLGTGELFF. In nucleotides, the CDR3 is TGTGCCAGCAGTTACCCGATAATACGGGGGCTGGGGACCGGGGAGCTGTTTTTT.

V is TRBV11-2 and J is TRBJ1-3; D is unresolved. Trimming took off 1 base at V and 0 bases at J, with 10 bases between the two ends. The germline V gene has CDR1 SGHAT and CDR2 FQNNGV. The CDR3 has 16 residues. CDR3 loop: CASSLGVLVSGNTIYF. The CDR3 nucleotides are TGTGCCAGCAGCTTAGGCGTACTGGTCTCTGGAAACACCATATATTTT.